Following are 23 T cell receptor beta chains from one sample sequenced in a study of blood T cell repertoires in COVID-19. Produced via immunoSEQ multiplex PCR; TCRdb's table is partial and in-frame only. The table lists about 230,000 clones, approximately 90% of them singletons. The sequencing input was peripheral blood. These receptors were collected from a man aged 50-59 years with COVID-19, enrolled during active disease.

The CDR3 spells CASSYGTSGGETQYF. CDR3 coding DNA: TGTGCCAGCAGCTACGGGACTAGCGGGGGGGAGACCCAGTACTTC. This rearrangement joins TRBV11-2 to TRBJ2-5; 15 bases align to TRBD2. There are 15 residues in the CDR3. V was pared by 4 bases and J by 5 bases, with 2 bases of the junction left unmatched. The germline V gene encodes CDR1 SGHAT and CDR2 FQNNGV.

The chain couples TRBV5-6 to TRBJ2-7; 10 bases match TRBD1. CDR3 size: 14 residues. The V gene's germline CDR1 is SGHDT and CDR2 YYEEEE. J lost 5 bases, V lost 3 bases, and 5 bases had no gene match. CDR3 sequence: CASSSGTGVNEQYF. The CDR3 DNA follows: TGTGCCAGCAGCTCGGGGACAGGGGTCAACGAGCAGTACTTC.

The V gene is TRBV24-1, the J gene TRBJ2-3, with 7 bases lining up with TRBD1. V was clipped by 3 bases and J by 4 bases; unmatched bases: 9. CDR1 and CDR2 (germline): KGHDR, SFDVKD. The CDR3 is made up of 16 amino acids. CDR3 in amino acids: CATSDPTGRVADTQYF. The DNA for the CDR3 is TGTGCCACCAGTGATCCGACAGGGCGGGTGGCAGATACGCAGTATTTT.

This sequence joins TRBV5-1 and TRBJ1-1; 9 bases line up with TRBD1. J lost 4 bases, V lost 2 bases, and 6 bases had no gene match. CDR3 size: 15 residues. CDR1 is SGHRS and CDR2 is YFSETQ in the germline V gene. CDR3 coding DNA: TGCGCCAGCAGCTTCCAGCGGGACAGGGTCACTGAAGCTTTCTTT. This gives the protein CASSFQRDRVTEAFF.

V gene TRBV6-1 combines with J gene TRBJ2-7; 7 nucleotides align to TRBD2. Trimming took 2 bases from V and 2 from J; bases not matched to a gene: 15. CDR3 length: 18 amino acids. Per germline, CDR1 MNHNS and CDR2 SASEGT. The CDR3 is CASSEHRLAGRSTYEQYF. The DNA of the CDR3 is TGTGCCAGCAGTGAACACCGTCTGGCCGGGAGGAGTACCTACGAGCAGTACTTC.

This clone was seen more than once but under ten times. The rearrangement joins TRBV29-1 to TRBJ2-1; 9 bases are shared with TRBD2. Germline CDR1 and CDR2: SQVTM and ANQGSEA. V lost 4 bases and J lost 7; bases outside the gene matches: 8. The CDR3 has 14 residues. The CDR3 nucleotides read TGCAGCGTTGCCTTAGCGGGAGTAAGGAATGAGCAGTTCTTC. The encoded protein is CSVALAGVRNEQFF.

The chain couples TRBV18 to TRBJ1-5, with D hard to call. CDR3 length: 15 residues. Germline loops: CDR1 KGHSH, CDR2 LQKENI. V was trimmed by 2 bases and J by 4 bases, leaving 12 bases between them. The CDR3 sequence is CASSPRASGNQPQHF. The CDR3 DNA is TGTGCCAGCTCACCAAGGGCCTCGGGAAATCAGCCCCAGCATTTT.

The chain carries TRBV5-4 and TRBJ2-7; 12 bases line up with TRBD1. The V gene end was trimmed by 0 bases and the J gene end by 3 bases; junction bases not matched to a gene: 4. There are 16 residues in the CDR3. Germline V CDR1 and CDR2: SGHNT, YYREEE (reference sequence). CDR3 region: CASSLGGTGGFYEQYF. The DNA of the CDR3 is TGTGCCAGCAGCTTGGGGGGGACAGGGGGCTTCTACGAGCAGTACTTC.

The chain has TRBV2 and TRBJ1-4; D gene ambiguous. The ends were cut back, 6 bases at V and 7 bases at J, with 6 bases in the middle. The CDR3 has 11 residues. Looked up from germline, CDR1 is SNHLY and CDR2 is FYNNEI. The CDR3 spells CASSRGEKLFF. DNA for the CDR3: TGTGCCAGCAGCCGGGGTGAAAAACTGTTTTTT.

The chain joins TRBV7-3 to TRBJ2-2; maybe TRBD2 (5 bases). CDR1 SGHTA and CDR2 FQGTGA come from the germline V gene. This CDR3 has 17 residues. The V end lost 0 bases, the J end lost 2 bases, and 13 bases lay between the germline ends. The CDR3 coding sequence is TGTGCCAGCAGCTTAACGTTGGGTCTAGCTAACACCGGGGAGCTGTTTTTT. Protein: CASSLTLGLANTGELFF.

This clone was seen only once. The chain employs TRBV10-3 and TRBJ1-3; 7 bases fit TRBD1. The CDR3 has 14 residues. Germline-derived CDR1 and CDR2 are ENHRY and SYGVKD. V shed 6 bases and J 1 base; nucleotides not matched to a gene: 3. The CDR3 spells CAIRQTGSGNTIYF. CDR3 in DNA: TGTGCCATCAGGCAGACAGGGTCTGGAAACACCATATATTTT.

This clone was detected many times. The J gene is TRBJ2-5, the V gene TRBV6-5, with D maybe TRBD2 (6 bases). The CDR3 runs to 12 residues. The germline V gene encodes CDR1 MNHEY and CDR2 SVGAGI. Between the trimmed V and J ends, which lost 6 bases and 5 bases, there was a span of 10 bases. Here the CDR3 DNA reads TGTGCCAGCAGAGACGCGGGGGAGACCCAGTACTTC. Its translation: CASRDAGETQYF.

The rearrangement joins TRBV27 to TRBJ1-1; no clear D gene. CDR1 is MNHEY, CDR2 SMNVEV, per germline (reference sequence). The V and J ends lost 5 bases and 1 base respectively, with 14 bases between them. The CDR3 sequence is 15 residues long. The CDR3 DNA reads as TGTGCCAGCAGTCCCCCACCCACGGGGAACACTGAAGCTTTCTTT. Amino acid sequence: CASSPPPTGNTEAFF.

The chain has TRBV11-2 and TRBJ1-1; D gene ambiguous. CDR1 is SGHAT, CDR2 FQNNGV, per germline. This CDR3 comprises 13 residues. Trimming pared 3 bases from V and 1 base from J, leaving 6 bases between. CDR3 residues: CASSFVRNTEAFF. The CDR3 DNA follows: TGTGCCAGCAGCTTCGTGCGGAACACTGAAGCTTTCTTT. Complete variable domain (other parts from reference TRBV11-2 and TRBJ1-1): EAGVAQSPRYKIIEKRQSVAFWCNPISGHATLYWYQQILGQGPKLLIQFQNNGVVDDSQLPKDRFSAERLKGVDSTLKIQPAKLEDSAVYLCASSFVRNTEAFFGQGTRLTVV.

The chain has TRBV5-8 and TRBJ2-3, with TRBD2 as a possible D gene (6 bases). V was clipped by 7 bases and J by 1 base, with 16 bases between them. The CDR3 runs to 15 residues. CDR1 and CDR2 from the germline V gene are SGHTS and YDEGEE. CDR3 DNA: TGTGCCAGCGGTCCGGGGGTTTCGCGCACAGATACGCAGTATTTT. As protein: CASGPGVSRTDTQYF.

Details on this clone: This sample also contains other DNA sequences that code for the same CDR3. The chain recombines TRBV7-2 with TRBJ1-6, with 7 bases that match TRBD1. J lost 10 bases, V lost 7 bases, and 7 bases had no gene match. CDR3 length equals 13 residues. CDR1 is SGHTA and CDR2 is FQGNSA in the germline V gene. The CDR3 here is CASTGTVGSPLHF. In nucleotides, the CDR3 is TGTGCCAGCACCGGGACAGTTGGGTCACCCCTCCACTTT.

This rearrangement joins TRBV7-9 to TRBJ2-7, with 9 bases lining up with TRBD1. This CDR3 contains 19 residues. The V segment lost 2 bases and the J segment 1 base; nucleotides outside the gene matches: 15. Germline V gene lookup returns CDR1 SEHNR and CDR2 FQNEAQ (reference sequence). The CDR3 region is CASSLTLTRPGTGSYEQYF. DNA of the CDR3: TGTGCCAGCAGCTTAACCCTTACAAGACCCGGGACAGGGTCCTACGAGCAGTACTTC.

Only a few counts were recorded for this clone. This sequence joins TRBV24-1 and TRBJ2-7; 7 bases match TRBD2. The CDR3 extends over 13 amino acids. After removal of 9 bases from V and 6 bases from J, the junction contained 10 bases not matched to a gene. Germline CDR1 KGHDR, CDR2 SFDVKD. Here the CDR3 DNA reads TGTGCCACCGAAGGACTAGTAGCTGGCGAGCAGTACTTC. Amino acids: CATEGLVAGEQYF.

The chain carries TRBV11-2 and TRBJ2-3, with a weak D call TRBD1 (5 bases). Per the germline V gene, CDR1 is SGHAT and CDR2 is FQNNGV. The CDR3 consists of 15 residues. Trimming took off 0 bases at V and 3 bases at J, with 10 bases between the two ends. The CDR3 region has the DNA TGTGCCAGCAGCTTAGAGGGCAGGGTGACAGATACGCAGTATTTT. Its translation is CASSLEGRVTDTQYF.

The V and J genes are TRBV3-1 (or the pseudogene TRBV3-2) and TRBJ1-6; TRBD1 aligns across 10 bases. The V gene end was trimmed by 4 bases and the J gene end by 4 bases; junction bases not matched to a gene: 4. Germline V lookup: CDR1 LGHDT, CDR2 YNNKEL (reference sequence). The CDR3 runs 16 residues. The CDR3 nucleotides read TGTGCCAGCAGCCTCCAGGGACAGGGGTATAATTCACCCCTCCACTTT. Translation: CASSLQGQGYNSPLHF.

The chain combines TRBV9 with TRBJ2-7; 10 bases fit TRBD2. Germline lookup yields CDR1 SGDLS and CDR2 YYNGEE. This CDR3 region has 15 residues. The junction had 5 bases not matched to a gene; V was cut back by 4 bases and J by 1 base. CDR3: CASSPRTSGSYEQYF. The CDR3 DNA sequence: TGTGCCAGCAGCCCCCGGACTAGCGGATCCTACGAGCAGTACTTC.

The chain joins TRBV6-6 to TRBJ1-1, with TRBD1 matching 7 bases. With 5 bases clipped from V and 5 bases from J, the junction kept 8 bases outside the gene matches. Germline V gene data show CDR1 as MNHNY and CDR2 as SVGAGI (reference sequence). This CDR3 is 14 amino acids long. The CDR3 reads CASSDRQGWTEAFF. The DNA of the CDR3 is TGTGCCAGCAGTGACAGACAGGGTTGGACTGAAGCTTTCTTT.

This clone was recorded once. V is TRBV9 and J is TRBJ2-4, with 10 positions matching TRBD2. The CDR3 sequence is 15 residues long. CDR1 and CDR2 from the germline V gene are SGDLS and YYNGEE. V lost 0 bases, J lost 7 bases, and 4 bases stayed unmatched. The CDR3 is CASSVDGLAANIQYF. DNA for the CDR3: TGTGCCAGCAGCGTAGACGGACTAGCGGCCAACATTCAGTACTTC.